This passage covers 29 T cell receptor beta chains from one sample sequenced in a study of T-cell memory formation after mild COVID-19. One entry per CDR3 protein results from TCRdb running MiXCR on the 5' RACE reads. There are around 310,000 distinct CDR3 sequences in the sample; roughly 15% occur only once, and 20% to 25% lies in the top ten. Sequencing was performed on PBMCs or a T cell subset sorted from them (not recorded which). All receptors come from a man aged 18 to 30 who had mild COVID-19 (a few samples of this study predate the infection). Cell type and time point are not known.

This clonotype was detected only a few times. V usage is TRBV3-1 and J usage is TRBJ2-2, with unresolved D. V was cut by 0 bases and J by 2 bases, with 7 bases left in between. From germline, CDR1 is LGHDT and CDR2 YNNKEL (reference sequence). This CDR3 is 15 amino acids long. CDR3 sequence (DNA): TGTGCCAGCAGCCAAGAGTCGATCAACACCGGGGAGCTGTTTTTT. It yields the protein CASSQESINTGELFF.

V and J are TRBV4-1 and TRBJ2-7, with D unclear. Trimming took 1 base from V and 3 from J, leaving 16 bases between them. CDR3 length equals 16 residues. From germline, CDR1 is MGHRA and CDR2 YSYEKL. CDR3 residues: CASSQASRAERYEQYF. CDR3 sequence (DNA): TGCGCCAGCAGCCAAGCCAGCCGGGCAGAACGCTACGAGCAGTACTTC.

This clonotype was counted a few times. The chain combines TRBV18 with TRBJ1-2; possibly TRBD1 for D (5 bases). This CDR3 is built from 12 residues. CDR1 is KGHSH, CDR2 LQKENI, per germline. Trimming took 2 bases from V and 6 from J, leaving 7 bases between them. The CDR3 here is CASSPDSNGYTF. CDR3 coding DNA: TGTGCCAGCTCACCAGACAGCAATGGCTACACCTTC.

This clonotype was counted between two and nine times. The chain joins TRBV27 to TRBJ2-2, with a possible D match to TRBD1 (6 bases). The CDR3 totals 15 residues. CDR1 MNHEY and CDR2 SMNVEV come from the germline V gene (reference sequence). Trimming took 9 bases from V and 6 from J, leaving 20 bases between them. This CDR3 reads CARSLATGFSGELFF. CDR3 DNA: TGTGCCAGATCACTCGCCACAGGGTTCTCCGGGGAGCTGTTTTTT.

The V gene is TRBV6-5, the J gene TRBJ2-1; TRBD1 matches 7 bases. Trimming cost V 6 bases and J 8 bases; bases outside gene matches: 4. The CDR3 length is 12 residues. Germline V gives CDR1 MNHEY, CDR2 SVGAGI. CDR3 sequence reads: CASRDRVHEQFF. The DNA of the CDR3 is TGTGCCAGCAGAGACAGGGTCCATGAGCAGTTCTTC.

This rearrangement joins TRBV20-1 to TRBJ2-5; D not resolved. The germline gives CDR1 DFQATT, CDR2 SNEGSKA (reference sequence). The CDR3 spans 9 residues. Trimming stripped 6 bases from V and 9 bases from J, with 8 bases between. The CDR3 sequence is CSAGLPQYF. CDR3 sequence (DNA): TGCAGTGCCGGCTTGCCCCAGTACTTC.

The gene calls are TRBV7-2 and TRBJ2-7, with D uncertain. Germline loops: CDR1 SGHTA, CDR2 FQGNSA. The V end lost 3 bases, the J end lost 0 bases, and 9 bases lay between the germline ends. CDR3 length: 14 residues. The DNA for the CDR3 is TGTGCCAGCAGCTTCCGCGTCAGCTCCTACGAGCAGTACGTC. Its translation is CASSFRVSSYEQYV.

The rearrangement links TRBV20-1 to TRBJ1-5, with D possibly TRBD1 on 5 matching bases. The germline V gene has CDR1 DFQATT and CDR2 SNEGSKA (reference sequence). Trimming removed 1 base at V and 9 bases at J, with 13 bases between. The CDR3 is made up of 13 amino acids. The CDR3: CSARAPGVRPQHF. For the CDR3, the DNA is TGCAGTGCTAGAGCCCCGGGGGTACGGCCCCAGCATTTT.

The V call is TRBV4-1, the J call TRBJ1-1; D ambiguous. This CDR3 comprises 15 residues. V was trimmed by 4 bases and J by 3 bases, leaving 15 bases between them. The germline V gene encodes CDR1 MGHRA and CDR2 YSYEKL. CDR3 loop: CASSPGRPAYTEAFF. CDR3 in DNA: TGCGCCAGCAGCCCAGGCCGTCCAGCGTACACTGAAGCTTTCTTT.

CDR3 nucleotide sequence: TGTGCCACCAGTGGGACCGCGCCGAACACCGGGGAGCTGTTTTTT. Protein: CATSGTAPNTGELFF. This chain links TRBV24-1 with TRBJ2-2, with D hard to call. The CDR3 is 15 amino acids. CDR1 is KGHDR and CDR2 is SFDVKD in the germline V gene. V lost 5 bases and J lost 0, with 9 bases in between.

The chain has TRBV4-3 and TRBJ1-1; maybe TRBD1 (5 bases). The CDR3 spans 15 residues. V was clipped by 0 bases and J by 5 bases, with 13 bases between them. In germline, CDR1 is LGHNA, CDR2 YSLEER. The CDR3 nucleotides read TGCGCCAGCAGCCAAGAGCCGGGACTGGCGACTGAAGCTTTCTTT. This translates into CASSQEPGLATEAFF.

This sequence joins TRBV18 and TRBJ1-6; 10 bases fit TRBD1. V was clipped by 6 bases and J by 10 bases; unmatched bases: 3. CDR1 is KGHSH, CDR2 LQKENI, per germline. CDR3 size: 13 residues. CDR3: CASSQTGGSPLHF. Here the CDR3 DNA reads TGTGCCAGCTCCCAGACAGGGGGCTCACCCCTCCACTTT.

This clonotype was picked up a small number of times. The rearrangement uses TRBV29-1 and TRBJ1-5, with 10 nucleotides matching TRBD1. The V gene end was trimmed by 6 bases and the J gene end by 5 bases; junction bases not matched to a gene: 1. CDR3 size: 12 residues. Looked up from germline, CDR1 is SQVTM and CDR2 is ANQGSEA. CDR3 amino acids: CSVGQGDQPQHF. The CDR3 coding sequence is TGCAGCGTCGGACAGGGGGATCAGCCCCAGCATTTT.

This clonotype was picked up a small number of times. The chain uses TRBV12-3 or TRBV12-4 and TRBJ2-1, with 11 bases aligning to TRBD2. This CDR3 comprises 15 residues. The ends lost 7 bases at V and 4 bases at J; junction bases unmatched: 6. CDR3 sequence (DNA): TGTGCCAGCATCCCCGGGACTAGCGGTTACAATGAGCAGTTCTTC. Protein: CASIPGTSGYNEQFF.

The chain carries TRBV7-6 and TRBJ2-4, with a tentative D call TRBD2 (5 bases). CDR3 size: 17 residues. V was trimmed by 2 bases and J by 1 base, leaving 15 bases between them. From germline, CDR1 is SGHVS and CDR2 FNYEAQ. This chain's CDR3 is CASSLSPLGEAKNIQYF. CDR3 in DNA: TGTGCCAGCAGCTTAAGTCCTCTCGGGGAGGCCAAAAACATTCAGTACTTC.

V usage is TRBV3-1 and J usage is TRBJ2-1, with unresolved D. The CDR3 runs to 15 residues. V was shortened by 1 base and J by 3 bases, with 10 bases between the two germline ends. Germline V gene sequence: CDR1 LGHDT, CDR2 YNNKEL (reference sequence). CDR3 region: CASSQGAENYNEQFF. CDR3 coding DNA: TGTGCCAGCAGCCAAGGGGCGGAGAACTACAATGAGCAGTTCTTC.

The V call is TRBV9, the J call TRBJ2-2; D remains ambiguous. Trimming removed 4 bases from V and 5 bases from J, with 12 bases in between. Germline assignment: CDR1 SGDLS and CDR2 YYNGEE. CDR3 length: 14 residues. DNA for the CDR3: TGTGCCAGCAGCATCAGAAGAGAGACCGGGGAGCTGTTTTTT. It encodes CASSIRRETGELFF.

The CDR3 DNA sequence: TGCAGTGCTAGGGGGACTAGCGGGGGAACAGATACGCAGTATTTT. Protein sequence: CSARGTSGGTDTQYF. The V call is TRBV20-1, the J call TRBJ2-3; 14 bases match TRBD2. Trimming took 3 bases from V and 3 from J; bases not matched to a gene: 2. The CDR3 length is 15 residues. The germline V gene encodes CDR1 DFQATT and CDR2 SNEGSKA (reference sequence).

This clonotype came up a few times. The chain carries TRBV7-9 and TRBJ2-5; TRBD1 agrees at 9 bases. The V segment lost 5 bases and the J segment 5 bases; nucleotides outside the gene matches: 9. Germline CDR1 and CDR2: SEHNR and FQNEAQ (reference sequence). This CDR3 is built from 15 residues. The CDR3 here is CASSVRDRAWETQYF. As DNA, the CDR3 is TGTGCCAGCAGCGTCCGGGACAGGGCGTGGGAGACCCAGTACTTC.

This clonotype was seen many times. The J gene is TRBJ2-5, the V gene TRBV20-1; D is perhaps TRBD1 or TRBD2 (6 bases each). In germline, CDR1 is DFQATT, CDR2 SNEGSKA (reference sequence). This CDR3 region has 12 residues. V dropped 2 bases and J dropped 5 bases, with 9 bases sitting between them. Here the CDR3 reads CSARQGRETQYF. Here the CDR3 DNA reads TGCAGTGCTAGACAGGGGAGGGAGACCCAGTACTTC.

This clonotype showed up just a few times. V gene TRBV7-9 combines with J gene TRBJ2-3; maybe TRBD1 (6 bases). The CDR3 totals 16 residues. Germline V gives CDR1 SEHNR, CDR2 FQNEAQ (reference sequence). V was clipped by 4 bases and J by 0 bases, with 14 bases between them. The CDR3 sequence: CASSWETGPSTDTQYF. In nucleotides, the CDR3 is TGTGCCAGCAGCTGGGAGACAGGACCTAGCACAGATACGCAGTATTTT.

J is TRBJ2-4 and V is TRBV12-3 or TRBV12-4, with a tentative D call TRBD2 (5 bases). The length of the CDR3 is 14 residues. Trimming took off 3 bases at V and 0 bases at J, with 6 bases between the two ends. The CDR3 sequence is CASSFAGAKNIQYF. DNA for the CDR3: TGTGCCAGCAGTTTTGCGGGAGCCAAAAACATTCAGTACTTC.

This clonotype has a handful of counts. The chain joins TRBV27 to TRBJ1-1; TRBD1 is a possible D gene (6 bases). The CDR3 totals 13 residues. In germline, CDR1 is MNHEY, CDR2 SMNVEV (reference sequence). The ends were cut back, 5 bases at V and 0 bases at J, with 7 bases in the middle. The CDR3 DNA reads TGTGCCAGCAGTGCAGGGGTGAACACTGAAGCTTTCTTT. The encoded protein is CASSAGVNTEAFF.

This clonotype was observed a handful of times. The chain employs TRBV4-3 and TRBJ2-2; 7 bases match TRBD1. This CDR3 region has 16 residues. With V trimmed by 4 bases and J by 0 bases, 5 bases remained unmatched. CDR1 and CDR2 from the germline V gene are LGHNA and YSLEER. The CDR3 DNA is TGCGCCAGCAGCCCCGGACAGGCTACGAACACCGGGGAGCTGTTTTTT. This sequence encodes CASSPGQATNTGELFF.

This clonotype came up many times. The CDR3 DNA reads as TGTGCCAGCAGCCAAGAGCTAGCAGCCGGGGAGCTGTTTTTT. This encodes CASSQELAAGELFF. The chain couples TRBV4-2 to TRBJ2-2, with D possibly matching TRBD2 (5 bases). The V gene lost 0 bases and the J gene lost 6 bases, with 8 bases spanning the gap. The CDR3 has 14 amino acids. Germline-derived CDR1 and CDR2 are LGHNA and YNFKEQ.

J is TRBJ1-5 and V is TRBV20-1, with D unresolved. Trimming shortened V by 7 bases and J by 0 bases, and 13 bases separated the two germline ends. Germline values: CDR1 DFQATT, CDR2 SNEGSKA (reference sequence). The CDR3 has 14 residues. The CDR3, as DNA: TGCAGTGTTAGCGAAGGACTTAGCAATCAGCCCCAGCATTTT. It specifies CSVSEGLSNQPQHF.

The V and J genes are TRBV4-2 and TRBJ2-1; perhaps TRBD1 as D (7 bases). In germline, CDR1 is LGHNA, CDR2 YNFKEQ. Trimming took 4 bases from V and 3 from J, leaving 13 bases between them. This CDR3 contains 15 residues. The CDR3, as DNA: TGTGCCAGCAGCCTCCAGGGGGGCCGCTACAATGAGCAGTTCTTC. It codes for CASSLQGGRYNEQFF.

This clonotype was detected a few times. The rearrangement joins TRBV5-1 to TRBJ1-1, with D unresolved. Germline values: CDR1 SGHRS, CDR2 YFSETQ. This CDR3 contains 13 residues. The V gene lost 2 bases and the J gene lost 2 bases, with 7 bases spanning the gap. The CDR3 here is CASSFWDNTEAFF. The CDR3 DNA reads TGCGCCAGCAGCTTTTGGGATAACACTGAAGCTTTCTTT. The whole variable domain, filled in from reference TRBV5-1 and TRBJ1-1, reads KAGVTQTPRYLIKTRGQQVTLSCSPISGHRSVSWYQQTPGQGLQFLFEYFSETQRNKGNFPGRFSGRQFSNSRSEMNVSTLELGDSALYLCASSFWDNTEAFFGQGTRLTVV.

This clonotype was counted only a few times. The chain couples TRBV5-4 to TRBJ2-5, with 9 bases identical to TRBD2. J was trimmed by 5 bases and V by 0 bases; bases with no gene match: 5. CDR3 length: 15 residues. CDR1 is SGHNT and CDR2 is YYREEE in the germline V gene (reference sequence). The CDR3 sequence is CASSLASGGRETQYF. The CDR3 DNA follows: TGTGCCAGCAGCTTGGCCAGCGGGGGGCGGGAGACCCAGTACTTC.